The 12 T cell receptor beta chains below all came from one sample that was sequenced in a study of T-cell memory formation after mild COVID-19. Each CDR3 protein is one row after TCRdb ran MiXCR on the 5' RACE reads. The table shows 110,000 to 150,000 distinct CDR3 sequences, with approximately 25% occurring only once. What was sequenced was PBMCs or a T cell subset sorted from them (not recorded which). Every receptor here comes from an adult woman who had mild COVID-19 (a few samples of this study predate the infection). Cell type and time point are not known.

Only a few counts were recorded for this clonotype. The chain joins TRBV7-8 to TRBJ2-7, with D tentatively TRBD1 (6 bases). The CDR3 consists of 14 residues. Germline lookup yields CDR1 SGHVS and CDR2 FQNEAQ. V lost 0 bases to trimming and J lost 1 base, with 7 bases between them. CDR3 DNA: TGTGCCAGCAGCTTAGCCGGACAGTCCTACGAGCAGTACTTC. The encoded protein is CASSLAGQSYEQYF.

This sequence joins TRBV5-1 and TRBJ2-7; 7 bases line up with TRBD2. With 4 bases clipped from V and 5 bases from J, the junction kept 6 bases outside the gene matches. The germline V gene has CDR1 SGHRS and CDR2 YFSETQ. This CDR3 region has 13 residues. The CDR3 reads CASSIGLENEQYF. CDR3 nucleotides: TGCGCCAGCAGCATCGGACTAGAGAACGAGCAGTACTTC. Filled out from reference TRBV5-1 and TRBJ2-7, the complete variable domain reads KAGVTQTPRYLIKTRGQQVTLSCSPISGHRSVSWYQQTPGQGLQFLFEYFSETQRNKGNFPGRFSGRQFSNSRSEMNVSTLELGDSALYLCASSIGLENEQYFGPGTRLTVT.

The rearrangement links TRBV12-3 or TRBV12-4 to TRBJ2-7, with TRBD2 matching 11 bases. V shed 1 base, J shed 3 bases, and the junction held 2 bases outside the gene matches. This CDR3 spans 15 amino acids. CDR3 amino acids: CASSLGLAGNYEQYF. The CDR3 nucleotides are TGTGCCAGCAGTTTAGGACTAGCGGGAAACTACGAGCAGTACTTC.

In this sample, this clonotype turned up a few times. The chain recombines TRBV20-1 with TRBJ2-1; TRBD2 matches at 13 bases. The V gene's germline CDR1 is DFQATT and CDR2 SNEGSKA (reference sequence). The CDR3 runs 15 residues. The ends lost 4 bases at V and 9 bases at J; junction bases unmatched: 9. The DNA for the CDR3 is TGCAGTGCTACTGAAGGACTAGCGGGAGTAGCTGAGCAGTTCTTC. Its protein is CSATEGLAGVAEQFF.

The chain links TRBV15 to TRBJ1-1, with D hard to call. The CDR3 spans 13 residues. The V gene lost 5 bases and the J gene lost 6 bases, with 13 bases spanning the gap. Germline CDR1 is LNHNV and CDR2 is YYDKDF (reference sequence). CDR3 sequence reads: CATSSPGQAEAFF. The CDR3, as DNA: TGTGCCACCAGCTCTCCCGGGCAGGCTGAAGCTTTCTTT.

V usage is TRBV24-1 and J usage is TRBJ1-1; D is unresolved. The CDR3 has 13 residues. Germline loops: CDR1 KGHDR, CDR2 SFDVKD. V was trimmed by 3 bases and J by 10 bases, leaving 14 bases between them. The CDR3, as DNA: TGTGCCACCAGTGATAGAGTCTCTCACGGAGCTTTCTTT. Translation gives CATSDRVSHGAFF.

This chain connects TRBV3-1 to TRBJ2-7; 10 positions agree with TRBD2. V trimming: 4 bases; J trimming: 3 bases; junction bases outside the gene matches: 9. The CDR3 runs to 16 residues. Germline lookup yields CDR1 LGHDT and CDR2 YNNKEL (reference sequence). The CDR3 DNA follows: TGTGCCAGCAGCCCGGATTGGACTAGCGGTTACTACGAGCAGTACTTC. Its translation is CASSPDWTSGYYEQYF.

This clonotype was picked up a small number of times. The chain couples TRBV5-6 to TRBJ2-7; TRBD1 or TRBD2 may be the D gene (5 bases each). Trimming left V 3 bases short and J 6 bases short, with 13 bases between. There are 13 residues in the CDR3. Germline V CDR1 and CDR2: SGHDT, YYEEEE. CDR3 coding DNA: TGTGCCAGCAGCTCCGGGACGATCGGCGAGCAGTACTTC. It is translated as CASSSGTIGEQYF.

The gene calls are TRBV24-1 and TRBJ1-1; D gene uncertain. The length of the CDR3 is 14 residues. The V gene's germline CDR1 is KGHDR and CDR2 SFDVKD. Between the trimmed V and J ends, which lost 3 bases and 3 bases, there was a span of 10 bases. For the CDR3, the DNA is TGTGCCACCAGTGATACAGATACGGACACTGAAGCTTTCTTT. The encoded protein is CATSDTDTDTEAFF.

This clonotype was seen a handful of times. J is TRBJ2-7 and V is TRBV4-3, with 7 bases aligning to TRBD1. The junction had 9 bases not matched to a gene; V was cut back by 1 base and J by 0 bases. The germline gives CDR1 LGHNA, CDR2 YSLEER. The CDR3 extends over 17 amino acids. The CDR3 DNA sequence: TGCGCCAGCAGCCAAGGGCTGGTTCGGGACAGCTCCTACGAGCAGTACTTC. It yields the protein CASSQGLVRDSSYEQYF.

This clonotype was counted between two and nine times. The chain links TRBV20-1 to TRBJ1-1; 8 bases agree with TRBD1. The V gene's germline CDR1 is DFQATT and CDR2 SNEGSKA (reference sequence). This CDR3 is built from 13 residues. Trimming at V came to 5 bases and at J to 6 bases, leaving 8 bases not matched to a gene. The CDR3 DNA follows: TGCAGTGCTGACAGGGGTGGGGACCCTGAAGCTTTCTTT. Translating gives CSADRGGDPEAFF.

The J gene is TRBJ2-2, the V gene TRBV5-1, with 10 bases aligning to TRBD1. The CDR3 length is 17 residues. CDR1 and CDR2 from the germline V gene are SGHRS and YFSETQ. V dropped 2 bases and J dropped 5; count of bases not matched to a gene: 9. Here the CDR3 DNA reads TGCGCCAGCAGCTTTCTCGGGACAGGGGCGATTACCGGGGAGCTGTTTTTT. It specifies CASSFLGTGAITGELFF.